One sample yielded the 26 T cell receptor beta chains listed below, sequenced in a study of CD8+CD57+ T cells in acquired aplastic anemia. Genomic DNA acted as the template from which TCR beta VDJ combination and CDR3 sequence profiling were carried out. A single record per CDR3 protein comes from TCRdb applying MiXCR to the reads. The repertoire consists of more than 250,000 distinct CDR3 sequences, with approximately 82% occurring once and the leading ten covering about 41%. Patients sequenced had flow cytometry evidence of CD8+CD57+ cell expansion. The specimen sequenced was sorted CD4+, CD8+, or CD8+CD57+ T cells (not recorded which) from PBMCs. The origin of the receptors is a human donor with aplastic anemia.

The chain carries TRBV15 and TRBJ1-1; possible D gene TRBD1, 5 bases. This CDR3 region has 12 residues. Trimming cost V 3 bases and J 3 bases, with 5 bases left between them. Per germline, CDR1 LNHNV and CDR2 YYDKDF (reference sequence). The CDR3 loop is CATSRGDTEAFF. The CDR3, as DNA: TGTGCCACCAGCAGGGGGGACACTGAAGCTTTCTTT.

The rearrangement uses TRBV7-8 and TRBJ1-2, with a weak D call TRBD1 (5 bases). This CDR3 region has 16 residues. V was trimmed by 3 bases and J by 11 bases, leaving 25 bases between them. CDR1 and CDR2 (germline): SGHVS, FQNEAQ. The CDR3 nucleotides read TGTGCCAGCAGCTTGGAGAGGGACGCGGTTGTGTATGATTACACCTTC. Translated, it gives CASSLERDAVVYDYTF. Combining the CDR3 with reference TRBV7-8 and TRBJ1-2 gives the whole variable domain GAGVSQSPRYKVAKRGQDVALRCDPISGHVSLFWYQQALGQGPEFLTYFQNEAQLDKSGLPSDRFFAERPEGSVSTLKIQRTQQEDSAVYLCASSLERDAVVYDYTFGSGTRLTVV.

Comments on this clonotype: Sequence at one end of the junction differs from germline and may be a read error. This chain connects TRBV7-2 to TRBJ2-7, with TRBD2 matching 11 bases. This CDR3 is built from 14 residues. CDR1 is SGHTA and CDR2 is FQGNSA in the germline V gene. CDR3 region: CASNLAGGPYAQYF. Here the CDR3 DNA reads TGTGCCAGCAACTTAGCGGGAGGGCCCTATGCGCAGTACTTC. Full variable domain (missing parts from reference TRBV7-2 and TRBJ2-7): GAGVSQSPSNKVTEKGKDVELRCDPISGHTALYWYRQSLGQGLEFLIYFQGNSAPDKSGLPSDRFSAERTGGSVSTLTIQRTQQEDSAVYLCASNLAGGPYAQYFGPGTRLTVT.

The chain combines TRBV24-1 with TRBJ2-7, with D hard to call. This CDR3 contains 11 residues. V was cut by 9 bases and J by 1 base, with 6 bases left in between. Germline loops: CDR1 KGHDR, CDR2 SFDVKD. In DNA, the CDR3 is TGTGCCACCGTACCATCCTACGAGCAGTACGTC. Amino acid sequence: CATVPSYEQYV.

The chain uses TRBV5-1 and TRBJ2-3, with 7 bases matching TRBD1. Losses at the gene ends were 0 bases for V and 6 bases for J; bases not matched to a gene: 4. The CDR3 runs to 14 residues. CDR1 SGHRS and CDR2 YFSETQ come from the germline V gene. The CDR3 region has the DNA TGCGCCAGCAGCTTGGGACAGGGTGCCGATACGCAGTATTTT. Its translation: CASSLGQGADTQYF.

This clonotype was seen at least ten times. The chain is built from TRBV6-2 or TRBV6-3 and TRBJ2-1, with 12 bases identical to TRBD2. Germline CDR1 and CDR2: MNHEY and SVGEGT. CDR3 length equals 18 residues. Trimming took 0 bases from V and 2 from J; bases not matched to a gene: 5. Here the CDR3 DNA reads TGTGCCAGCAGTTACTCTGAGGCTAGCGGGGGGGCCTACAATGAGCAGTTCTTC. Amino acids: CASSYSEASGGAYNEQFF.

V usage is TRBV7-8 and J usage is TRBJ2-1, with D unresolved. Germline CDR1 SGHVS, CDR2 FQNEAQ. There are 15 residues in the CDR3. Trimming removed 0 bases at V and 16 bases at J, with 22 bases between. The CDR3 region is CASSLARGPDTEYFF. CDR3 DNA sequence: TGTGCCAGCAGCTTAGCGAGAGGTCCCGATACGGAGTATTTCTTC. The whole variable domain, filled in from reference TRBV7-8 and TRBJ2-1, reads GAGVSQSPRYKVAKRGQDVALRCDPISGHVSLFWYQQALGQGPEFLTYFQNEAQLDKSGLPSDRFFAERPEGSVSTLKIQRTQQEDSAVYLCASSLARGPDTEYFFGPGTRLTVL.

This clonotype was picked up one time. One junction end does not reproduce the germline sequence, and a read error may be involved. The chain combines TRBV7-6 with TRBJ1-2; possible D gene TRBD1, 6 bases. Germline V gene sequence: CDR1 SGHVS, CDR2 FNYEAQ. The CDR3 has 14 amino acids. CDR3 bases: TGTGCCAGCAGCGCCCCTACAGGGAGTGAAGGCTACATTTTC. This translates into CASSAPTGSEGYIF. Full variable domain (remainder filled in from reference TRBV7-6 and TRBJ1-2): GAGVSQSPRYKVTKRGQDVALRCDPISGHVSLYWYRQALGQGPEFLTYFNYEAQQDKSGLPNDRFSAERPEGSISTLTIQRTEQRDSAMYRCASSAPTGSEGYIFGSGTRLTVV.

This clonotype was seen just once. Likely a read error: the CDR3 ends without its conserved phenylalanine or tryptophan. Because the CDR3's place on the DNA is in doubt, the DNA is left out and the CDR3 is given as listed by TCRdb. CDR3: CASTGRADAHEL. The chain has TRBV7-3 and TRBJ2-3. Germline lookup yields CDR1 SGHTA and CDR2 FQGTGA. 12 amino acids form the CDR3, both terminal residues included.

The V and J genes are TRBV2 and TRBJ2-3; a weak D match, TRBD2 (5 bases). The CDR3 loop spans 13 amino acids. Germline V gene data show CDR1 as SNHLY and CDR2 as FYNNEI. The DNA of the CDR3 is TGTCTCAGCGGCGACGGGGGCACAGATACGCAGTATTTT. Translated, it gives CLSGDGGTDTQYF.

In the case of this clonotype: The CDR3 ends on some other residue instead of the conserved phenylalanine or tryptophan, so this is likely a read error. The limits of the CDR3 on the DNA are not certain, so only TCRdb's listed CDR3 is given. The J gene is TRBJ1-1, the V gene TRBV7-2; the D call TRBD1 from the table was never checked on the DNA. Germline values: CDR1 SGHTA, CDR2 FQGNSA. The CDR3 is made up of 13 amino acids, end residues included. The CDR3 loop is CASSLDMTGNTEA.

On this clonotype: The CDR3 carries no conserved terminal phenylalanine or tryptophan, so it likely arises from a read error. It is unclear where the CDR3 begins or ends on the DNA, so no DNA is shown, and the CDR3 is as TCRdb lists it. This sequence joins TRBV7-8 and TRBJ2-3; the DNA was not compared with TRBD2, the D call given in the table. Per germline, CDR1 SGHVS and CDR2 FQNEAQ. The CDR3 length equals 13 residues, ends included. CDR3 protein: CASSFTGGDDKHY.

The J gene is TRBJ1-5, the V gene TRBV20-1; possibly TRBD1 for D (5 bases). Trimming removed 0 bases from V and 3 bases from J, with 12 bases in between. The CDR3 loop spans 15 amino acids. The V gene's germline CDR1 is DFQATT and CDR2 SNEGSKA (reference sequence). CDR3 nucleotides: TGCAGTGCTAGAGATCCGGGGCCGACCAATCAGCCCCAGCATTTT. This codes for CSARDPGPTNQPQHF.

This rearrangement joins TRBV9 to TRBJ1-2; D gene unclear. V lost 3 bases to trimming and J lost 12 bases, with 24 bases between them. This CDR3 has 15 amino acids. Germline lookup yields CDR1 SGDLS and CDR2 YYNGEE. CDR3 in DNA: TGTGCCAGCAGCGAAGGGAACGATACGCAGTATTGTGACACCTTC. It yields the protein CASSEGNDTQYCDTF.

V and J are TRBV7-8 and TRBJ2-1; weak D call: TRBD2 (5 bases). Germline lookup yields CDR1 SGHVS and CDR2 FQNEAQ. CDR3 length: 16 residues. Trimming shortened V by 2 bases and J by 8 bases, and 19 bases separated the two germline ends. CDR3 DNA sequence: TGTGCCAGCAGCTTACAAGGAGGCGCCGAGACCGATGAGCAGTTCTTC. Amino acid sequence: CASSLQGGAETDEQFF.

Comments on this clonotype: The conserved phenylalanine or tryptophan is not found at the CDR3 terminus, so this likely reflects a read error. This sequence joins TRBV19 and TRBJ2-7; 9 bases align to TRBD2. Germline CDR1 LNHDA, CDR2 SQIVND (reference sequence). Trimming at V came to 9 bases and at J to 3 bases, leaving 12 bases not matched to a gene. CDR3 length equals 15 residues. CDR3 amino acids: CASSGASGDYYEQYL. The CDR3, as DNA: TGTGCCAGCAGTGGAGCTAGCGGGGACTACTACGAGCAGTACCTC.

For this clonotype: The conserved phenylalanine or tryptophan is not found at the CDR3 terminus, so this likely reflects a read error. Because the CDR3's place on the DNA is in doubt, the DNA is left out and the CDR3 is given as listed by TCRdb. The chain employs TRBV7-7 and TRBJ2-5. Germline CDR1 is SSHAT and CDR2 is FNYEAQ (reference sequence). The CDR3 region is 13 residues in length, termini included. Here the CDR3 reads CASSLLGRVNTDA.

The chain combines TRBV15 with TRBJ2-7; D perhaps matches TRBD1 (5 bases). Between the trimmed V and J ends, which lost 10 bases and 10 bases, there was a span of 26 bases. Per the germline V gene, CDR1 is LNHNV and CDR2 is YYDKDF (reference sequence). The CDR3 has 14 residues. CDR3 sequence (DNA): TGTGCCAGCAGTTACGTGCAGGGTAACGACAACCAGTACTTC. Translating it yields CASSYVQGNDNQYF.

The chain couples TRBV10-3 to TRBJ2-7, with D unclear. This CDR3 comprises 13 residues. V dropped 0 bases and J dropped 5 bases, with 8 bases sitting between them. Looked up from germline, CDR1 is ENHRY and CDR2 is SYGVKD. The CDR3 DNA sequence: TGTGCCATCAGTGAGTCGATGGGAAACGAGCAGTACTTC. Its protein product is CAISESMGNEQYF.

The chain recombines TRBV7-3 with TRBJ1-2; perhaps TRBD1 as D (6 bases). V lost 4 bases and J 11 bases, leaving 26 bases between the germline ends. Looked up from germline, CDR1 is SGHTA and CDR2 is FQGTGA. This CDR3 contains 16 residues. The CDR3 DNA sequence: TGTGCCAGCAGCTCACGGGTCAGGGGCTTGGAGTTTGTTTACACCTTC. Translated, it gives CASSSRVRGLEFVYTF.

The chain joins TRBV7-3 to TRBJ2-1; 9 bases agree with TRBD2. The junction had 15 bases not matched to a gene; V was cut back by 6 bases and J by 9 bases. The CDR3 covers 16 residues. The germline V gene encodes CDR1 SGHTA and CDR2 FQGTGA. The CDR3 coding sequence is TGTGCCAGCAGACTTGAAAGAAGCGGGGGGAGCGCTGAGCAGTTCTTC. Translation gives CASRLERSGGSAEQFF.

This clonotype occurred once. Its ends do not fully match the called genes, so a read error is possible. The rearrangement joins TRBV7-3 to TRBJ2-1; D tentatively reads TRBD1 or TRBD2 (6 bases each). CDR3 size: 16 residues. Germline values: CDR1 SGHTA, CDR2 FQGTGA. CDR3 DNA sequence: TGCGCCAGCAGAAGACAGGCACTCGCGGGAAAAAACGAGCAGTTCTTC. Translating it yields CASRRQALAGKNEQFF.

With regard to this clonotype: It is likely a read error, because the conserved phenylalanine at the end of the CDR3 is missing. It is unclear where the CDR3 begins or ends on the DNA, so no DNA is shown, and the CDR3 is as TCRdb lists it. CDR3 protein: CASGDGSSDTQYLTL. The V gene is TRBV2, the J gene TRBJ2-6; whether TRBD2, the table's D call, matches the DNA was not checked. The CDR3 totals 15 residues, both ends included. Germline assignment: CDR1 SNHLY and CDR2 FYNNEI.

Note on this clonotype: Mismatch with germline at one junction end may stem from a read error. The V call is TRBV7-3, the J call TRBJ2-5; weak D call: TRBD2 (6 bases). This CDR3 has 16 amino acids. The germline V gene has CDR1 SGHTA and CDR2 FQGTGA. CDR3 loop: CASSSGEQRARETQCF. The CDR3, as DNA: TGTGCCAGTAGCTCGGGGGAACAGAGGGCTCGGGAGACCCAGTGCTTC.

V and J are TRBV12-3 or TRBV12-4 and TRBJ1-5; D is perhaps TRBD1 (6 bases). The CDR3 totals 16 residues. V was pared by 6 bases and J by 5 bases, with 20 bases between. The CDR3 loop is CASSRGDSRGDQPQHF. CDR3 DNA sequence: TGTGCCAGCAGCAGGGGAGACAGTCGTGGGGATCAGCCCCAGCATTTT.

The V and J genes are TRBV7-3 and TRBJ2-3, with 9 bases aligning to TRBD2. This CDR3 is built from 14 residues. Per the germline V gene, CDR1 is SGHTA and CDR2 is FQGTGA. Trimming at V came to 2 bases and at J to 11 bases, leaving 8 bases not matched to a gene. Here the CDR3 reads CASSLAGGPKKQYF. Here the CDR3 DNA reads TGTGCCAGCAGCTTAGCGGGAGGGCCCAAAAAGCAGTATTTT.